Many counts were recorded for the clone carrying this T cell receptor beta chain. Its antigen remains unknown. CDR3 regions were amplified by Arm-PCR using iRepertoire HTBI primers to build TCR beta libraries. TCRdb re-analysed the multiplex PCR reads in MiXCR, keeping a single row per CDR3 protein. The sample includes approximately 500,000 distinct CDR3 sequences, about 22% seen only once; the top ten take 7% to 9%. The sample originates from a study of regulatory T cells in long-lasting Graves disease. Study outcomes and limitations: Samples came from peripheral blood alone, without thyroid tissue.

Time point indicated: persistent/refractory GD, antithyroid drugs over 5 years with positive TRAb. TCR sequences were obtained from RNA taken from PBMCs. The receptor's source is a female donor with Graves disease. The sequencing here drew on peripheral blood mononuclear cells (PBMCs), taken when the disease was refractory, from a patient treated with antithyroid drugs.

CDR3 region: CASSFDTNYGYTF. As DNA, the CDR3 is TGTGCCAGCAGCTTCGATACTAACTATGGCTACACCTTC. The chain couples TRBV7-2 to TRBJ1-2; unclear D gene. The V gene lost 3 bases and the J gene lost 0 bases, with 5 bases spanning the gap. This CDR3 has 13 amino acids. The germline gives CDR1 SGHTA, CDR2 FQGNSA.